This TCR beta chain was profiled in a study of shared clonotypes between healthy human individuals. About the study: Three plates each covered CD4 naive and memory; CD8 naive two, CD8 memory one.

As regards this clone: The antigen is undetermined.

TCRdb keeps only in-frame clones here, not all; method: immunoSEQ multiplex PCR. This sample has roughly 2.2 million clones, with about 92% found just once. The study, taken as a whole, reports: Generally, naive subsets (rather than memory subsets) showed larger estimated richness. In this cohort, only blood was sampled, and tissue repertoires likely differ.

Splitting of CD4+ cells produced CD45RA+ naive and CD45RA-negative memory subsets. The CDR3 sequence is 15 residues long. V lost 6 bases to trimming and J lost 0 bases, with 12 bases between them. CDR1 is MDHEN and CDR2 is SYDVKM in the germline V gene. V gene TRBV28 combines with J gene TRBJ2-4; D gene unclear. This receptor was taken from a man aged 18 to 35 in good health. Some clones in this sample may be carry-over from other donors' samples. Sequencing used naive CD4+ T cells from PBMCs. Subset indicated: CD45RA+ positively selected. Here the CDR3 reads CASSTPAEAKNIQYF. CDR3 in DNA: TGTGCCAGCAGCACGCCGGCAGAAGCCAAAAACATTCAGTACTTC.